The 27 T cell receptor beta chains reported below all come from one sample, sequenced in a study of T cells in Graves' hyperthyroidism and ophthalmopathy. Researchers amplified the TCR beta CDR3 regions from RNA transcripts. The study used the HTBI primer set for a first-round RT-PCR of the TCR CDR3. TCRdb re-derived calls from the multiplex PCR reads in MiXCR, one entry per CDR3 protein. The sample gives approximately 300,000 distinct CDR3 sequences, roughly 17% of which show up once; around 34% is in the top ten. Sequencing was carried out using blood. The receptors originated from a man aged 30 to 39 with Graves' hyperthyroidism.

This clonotype was seen a handful of times. The chain joins TRBV18 to TRBJ2-1; 10 bases map to TRBD1. V lost 6 bases to trimming and J lost 6 bases; unmatched junction nucleotides: 8. The CDR3 sequence is 15 residues long. The germline CDR1 and CDR2 sequences are KGHSH and LQKENI. The CDR3 here is CASSPKGQGSNEQFF. CDR3 DNA sequence: TGTGCCAGCTCGCCGAAGGGACAGGGGAGCAATGAGCAGTTCTTC.

This clonotype came up many times. The CDR3 DNA is TGTGCCAGCACGCGGGAGGAGGTGGATACGCAGTATTTT. It specifies CASTREEVDTQYF. The V call is TRBV2, the J call TRBJ2-3; 8 bases are a match to TRBD2. This CDR3 has 13 amino acids. Germline CDR1 SNHLY, CDR2 FYNNEI. Trimming took 7 bases from V and 6 from J; bases not matched to a gene: 6.

In its sample, this clonotype was seen many times. The V and J genes are TRBV6-1 and TRBJ1-5, with D tentatively TRBD1 (6 bases). V was cut by 6 bases and J by 5 bases, with 20 bases left in between. CDR1 and CDR2 (germline): MNHNS, SASEGT. This CDR3 comprises 16 residues. In DNA form, the CDR3 reads TGTGCCAGCAGACATGCACAGGGAGGTAACGATCAGCCCCAGCATTTT. Translation: CASRHAQGGNDQPQHF.

The V call is TRBV9, the J call TRBJ2-5; tentative D call: TRBD2 (6 bases). CDR1 SGDLS and CDR2 YYNGEE come from the germline V gene. The CDR3 sequence is 16 residues long. Trimming stripped 0 bases from V and 4 bases from J, with 16 bases between. For the CDR3, the DNA is TGTGCCAGCAGCGTAGGAGTAGCGGAAAAGGGAGAGACCCAGTACTTC. Amino acids: CASSVGVAEKGETQYF. The variable domain in full, completed from reference TRBV9 and TRBJ2-5, reads DSGVTQTPKHLITATGQRVTLRCSPRSGDLSVYWYQQSLDQGLQFLIQYYNGEERAKGNILERFSAQQFPDLHSELNLSSLELGDSALYFCASSVGVAEKGETQYFGPGTRLLVL.

This clonotype was seen a few times. V is TRBV6-1 and J is TRBJ2-2, with TRBD2 matching 8 bases. Germline V gene data show CDR1 as MNHNS and CDR2 as SASEGT. The ends lost 8 bases at V and 3 bases at J; junction bases unmatched: 2. The CDR3 has 13 residues. Written as DNA, the CDR3 is TGTGCCAGCGGGGGACTAGACACCGGGGAGCTGTTTTTT. Encoded protein: CASGGLDTGELFF.

This clonotype has only a few counts. The rearrangement joins TRBV12-3 or TRBV12-4 to TRBJ2-3; D may match TRBD1 or TRBD2 (5 bases each). This CDR3 region has 11 residues. V lost 6 bases and J lost 12, with 13 bases in between. CDR3 nucleotides: TGTGCCAGCAGCCCGGGGCGGCAACAGTATTTT. It yields the protein CASSPGRQQYF.

In nucleotides, the CDR3 is TGTGCCAGTAGTATTTTAGGGACAGAGGATTTTAATCAGCCCCAGCATTTT. This codes for CASSILGTEDFNQPQHF. This chain connects TRBV19 to TRBJ1-5; 7 bases fit TRBD1. CDR3 size: 17 residues. V lost 3 bases, J lost 4 bases, and 12 bases stayed unmatched. Germline V CDR1 and CDR2: LNHDA, SQIVND (reference sequence). The full variable domain, in which reference TRBV19 and TRBJ1-5 provide the parts outside the CDR3, is DGGITQSPKYLFRKEGQNVTLSCEQNLNHDAMYWYRQDPGQGLRLIYYSQIVNDFQKGDIAEGYSVSREKKESFPLTVTSAQKNPTAFYLCASSILGTEDFNQPQHFGDGTRLSIL.

In this sample, this clonotype turned up many times. This chain joins TRBV20-1 and TRBJ1-2; D unresolved. The CDR3 is made up of 13 amino acids. V lost 0 bases, J lost 2 bases, and 7 bases lay in between. The germline V gene has CDR1 DFQATT and CDR2 SNEGSKA (reference sequence). The CDR3 sequence: CSAREQINYGYTF. Written as DNA, the CDR3 is TGCAGTGCTAGAGAACAGATAAACTATGGCTACACCTTC.

This chain joins TRBV3-1 and TRBJ2-2; D is unclear. The length of the CDR3 is 15 residues. Germline V gene lookup returns CDR1 LGHDT and CDR2 YNNKEL (reference sequence). V was pared by 0 bases and J by 6 bases, with 11 bases between. The CDR3 sequence: CASSQDAAGSGELFF. The CDR3, as DNA: TGTGCCAGCAGCCAAGACGCGGCAGGTTCCGGGGAGCTGTTTTTT.

This clonotype has a handful of counts. The chain recombines TRBV29-1 with TRBJ2-7; D perhaps matches TRBD2 (6 bases). The CDR3 runs 12 residues. V was trimmed by 4 bases and J by 9 bases, leaving 16 bases between them. Germline lookup yields CDR1 SQVTM and CDR2 ANQGSEA. The CDR3 region is CSVVDYSVGQYF. The CDR3 bases are TGCAGCGTTGTGGACTATAGTGTTGGGCAGTACTTC.

This clonotype came up many times. The J gene is TRBJ2-7, the V gene TRBV12-3 or TRBV12-4; D not resolved. This CDR3 contains 14 residues. V dropped 5 bases and J dropped 2 bases, with 13 bases sitting between them. CDR3 in DNA: TGTGCCAGCAGTGCGACACCTATCACCTACGAGCAGTACTTC. Amino acid sequence: CASSATPITYEQYF.

Of note for this clonotype: A much larger clone differs from this one at a single base, so this may be a read error. This chain connects TRBV30 to TRBJ2-1; a weak D match, TRBD2 (6 bases). Germline-derived CDR1 and CDR2 are GTSNPN and SVGIG (reference sequence). Trimming shortened V by 0 bases and J by 7 bases, and 16 bases separated the two germline ends. The CDR3 has 15 amino acids. As DNA, the CDR3 is TGTGCCTGGAGTGTAAGGGGCGGGACGGGGAATGAGCAGTTCTTC. Protein product: CAWSVRGGTGNEQFF.

This clonotype was seen more than once but under ten times. This rearrangement joins TRBV18 to TRBJ2-7, with D perhaps TRBD2 (7 bases). The CDR3 extends over 15 amino acids. Between the trimmed V and J ends, which lost 5 bases and 1 base, there was a span of 15 bases. CDR1 is KGHSH, CDR2 LQKENI, per germline. The CDR3 loop is CASSSSGGGSYEQYF. As DNA, the CDR3 is TGTGCCAGCTCATCTAGCGGAGGGGGGTCCTACGAGCAGTACTTC. Full variable domain (rest looked up from reference TRBV18 and TRBJ2-7): NAGVMQNPRHLVRRRGQEARLRCSPMKGHSHVYWYRQLPEEGLKFMVYLQKENIIDESGMPKERFSAEFPKEGPSILRIQQVVRGDSAAYFCASSSSGGGSYEQYFGPGTRLTVT.

This clonotype has a count of ten or more. The genes are TRBV7-9 and TRBJ2-1, with 7 bases fitting TRBD2. The CDR3 is 14 amino acids. The germline V gene encodes CDR1 SEHNR and CDR2 FQNEAQ (reference sequence). V dropped 4 bases and J dropped 4; count of bases not matched to a gene: 4. The CDR3 spells CASSSSGVYNEQFF. The CDR3 nucleotides are TGTGCCAGCAGCTCGAGCGGGGTTTACAATGAGCAGTTCTTC.

This clonotype was detected many times. The chain couples TRBV5-1 to TRBJ2-3, with 9 bases that match TRBD1. Germline V gene data show CDR1 as SGHRS and CDR2 as YFSETQ. The CDR3 runs to 14 residues. V shed 6 bases, J shed 4 bases, and the junction held 6 bases outside the gene matches. CDR3 residues: CASTLRTGADTQYF. CDR3 sequence (DNA): TGCGCCAGCACCCTAAGGACAGGGGCAGATACGCAGTATTTT.

This clonotype was counted many times. This rearrangement joins TRBV11-2 to TRBJ2-1; 14 nucleotides align to TRBD2. This CDR3 contains 18 residues. Trimming at V came to 2 bases and at J to 8 bases, leaving 11 bases not matched to a gene. Germline-derived CDR1 and CDR2 are SGHAT and FQNNGV. CDR3 protein: CASSLTRLAGGNLDEQFF. In nucleotides, the CDR3 is TGTGCCAGCAGCTTAACTAGACTAGCGGGAGGGAACCTCGATGAGCAGTTCTTC.

This clonotype was observed at least ten times. J is TRBJ2-7 and V is TRBV7-8, with 10 bases matching TRBD2. The V gene end was trimmed by 3 bases and the J gene end by 0 bases; junction bases not matched to a gene: 5. Germline-derived CDR1 and CDR2 are SGHVS and FQNEAQ. The CDR3 loop spans 16 amino acids. The CDR3 DNA reads TGTGCCAGCAGCTTGCGGTCTAGCGGGAGCTCCTACGAGCAGTACTTC. It specifies CASSLRSSGSSYEQYF.

This clonotype was seen at least ten times. The rearrangement links TRBV13 to TRBJ2-5; D ambiguous. Germline V lookup: CDR1 PRHDT, CDR2 FYEKMQ (reference sequence). Trimming removed 0 bases from V and 5 bases from J, with 7 bases in between. The CDR3 length is 13 residues. DNA of the CDR3: TGTGCCAGCAGCTTAGGCGGCATGGAGACCCAGTACTTC. This codes for CASSLGGMETQYF.

At least ten counts were recorded for this clonotype. The rearrangement links TRBV12-3 or TRBV12-4 to TRBJ2-1, with TRBD2 matching 8 bases. V was pared by 6 bases and J by 7 bases, with 8 bases of the junction left unmatched. The CDR3 covers 14 residues. The CDR3 DNA sequence: TGTGCCAGCAGCCCGGGGGGGCCCTTGAATGAGCAGTTCTTC. Protein: CASSPGGPLNEQFF.

The chain is built from TRBV5-1 and TRBJ2-5; 9 nucleotides line up with TRBD2. V shed 5 bases and J 4 bases; nucleotides not matched to a gene: 3. The CDR3 is 13 residues long. Germline-derived CDR1 and CDR2 are SGHRS and YFSETQ. CDR3 coding DNA: TGCGCCAGCAGTAGCGGGAGTACAGAGACCCAGTACTTC. As protein: CASSSGSTETQYF.

The table lists this clonotype with a count of one. This chain joins TRBV12-3 or TRBV12-4 and TRBJ2-1; TRBD2 aligns across 9 bases. With V trimmed by 3 bases and J by 7 bases, 16 bases remained unmatched. The CDR3 sequence is 18 residues long. Here the CDR3 reads CASSLGRGRAGGLNEQFF. The CDR3 DNA follows: TGTGCCAGCAGTTTGGGCAGGGGGAGGGCGGGAGGGTTAAATGAGCAGTTCTTC.

This rearrangement joins TRBV6-1 to TRBJ1-4, with no clear D. The CDR3 extends over 13 amino acids. Trimming cost V 4 bases and J 8 bases, with 11 bases left between them. CDR1 is MNHNS, CDR2 SASEGT, per germline. CDR3 in DNA: TGTGCCAGCAGTGTTGTAACTCTGGAAAAACTGTTTTTT. Encoded protein: CASSVVTLEKLFF.

For this clonotype: A much larger clonotype is one base distant, so this may be a read error. The chain is built from TRBV6-5 and TRBJ1-2; the D gene is possibly TRBD1 (5 bases). The CDR3 covers 14 residues. Deletions cut 8 bases from V and 9 bases from J, with 22 bases between. Germline assignment: CDR1 MNHEY and CDR2 SVGAGI. CDR3 loop: CASRSGHPSGSYTF. The CDR3 coding sequence is TGTGCCAGCCGTTCCGGACACCCTAGCGGTAGCTACACCTTC.

This clonotype came up many times. The chain combines TRBV5-4 with TRBJ2-7; the D gene is possibly TRBD1 (6 bases). The CDR3 length is 17 residues. The germline gives CDR1 SGHNT, CDR2 YYREEE (reference sequence). V was clipped by 4 bases and J by 0 bases, with 20 bases between them. The CDR3 sequence: CASSKDGQGPLSYEQYF. The CDR3 nucleotides are TGTGCCAGCAGCAAGGACGGTCAGGGGCCTCTCTCCTACGAGCAGTACTTC.

This clonotype was counted ten times or more. V is TRBV12-3 or TRBV12-4 and J is TRBJ2-5; the match to TRBD2 covers 10 bases. The CDR3 covers 14 residues. After removal of 5 bases from V and 4 bases from J, the junction contained 4 bases not matched to a gene. The CDR3 is CASSPRTSGETQYF. The CDR3 DNA sequence: TGTGCCAGCAGTCCGAGGACTAGCGGAGAGACCCAGTACTTC.

This clonotype was detected a few times. The chain has TRBV5-1 and TRBJ1-1, with TRBD1 matching 9 bases. With 4 bases clipped from V and 7 bases from J, the junction kept 11 bases outside the gene matches. This CDR3 contains 15 residues. Germline V gene lookup returns CDR1 SGHRS and CDR2 YFSETQ. The CDR3 region has the DNA TGCGCCAGCAGCCGGGGGGGGACAGGGTATAGTGAAGCTTTCTTT. Translation: CASSRGGTGYSEAFF.

The gene calls are TRBV20-1 and TRBJ2-5; TRBD2 matches at 14 bases. The V gene end was trimmed by 3 bases and the J gene end by 1 base; junction bases not matched to a gene: 1. Germline V gives CDR1 DFQATT, CDR2 SNEGSKA (reference sequence). The CDR3 consists of 15 residues. The chain's CDR3 is CSARGLAGVQETQYF. Here the CDR3 DNA reads TGCAGTGCTAGGGGACTAGCGGGGGTCCAAGAGACCCAGTACTTC.